These 21 T cell receptor beta chains originate from one sample sequenced in a study of human thymus T cells. Resections obtained during corrective heart surgery supplied the thymus tissue. Assay used: immunoSEQ multiplex PCR; TCRdb lists only in-frame clones, some missing. In the table there are around 120,000 clones, 90% to 95% of which are singletons. The sequenced sample consisted of thymus tissue. The source is a boy under two years old with a congenital heart defect but otherwise immunologically healthy.

This rearrangement joins TRBV11-2 to TRBJ1-1; unclear D gene. Trimming left V 3 bases short and J 5 bases short, with 13 bases between. CDR3 length: 14 amino acids. CDR1 SGHAT and CDR2 FQNNGV come from the germline V gene. The CDR3 reads CASSFFPSGTEAFF. The CDR3 DNA is TGTGCCAGCAGCTTTTTTCCGTCGGGGACTGAAGCTTTCTTT.

V usage is TRBV9 and J usage is TRBJ1-1, with D uncertain. V was trimmed by 0 bases and J by 2 bases, leaving 5 bases between them. The CDR3 is 13 amino acids. Per germline, CDR1 SGDLS and CDR2 YYNGEE. The CDR3 reads CASSVAHNTEAFF. The CDR3, as DNA: TGTGCCAGCAGCGTAGCCCACAACACTGAAGCTTTCTTT.

The chain combines TRBV28 with TRBJ2-7; D tentatively reads TRBD1 or TRBD2 (6 bases each). Trimming left V 6 bases short and J 6 bases short, with 21 bases between. There are 15 residues in the CDR3. Germline V CDR1 and CDR2: MDHEN, SYDVKM. The CDR3 is CASSPLQGGMSEQYF. As DNA, the CDR3 is TGTGCCAGCAGCCCTCTACAGGGAGGAATGAGCGAGCAGTACTTC.

The V gene is TRBV5-6, the J gene TRBJ2-1; 7 positions agree with TRBD1. This CDR3 has 13 residues. Unmatched junction bases numbered 0, after V lost 2 bases and J lost 4 bases. In germline, CDR1 is SGHDT, CDR2 YYEEEE. CDR3 DNA: TGTGCCAGCAGCTTACAGGGGTACAATGAGCAGTTCTTC. Its protein product is CASSLQGYNEQFF.

The chain couples TRBV4-1 to TRBJ2-1, with TRBD2 as a possible D gene (6 bases). Trimming stripped 4 bases from V and 9 bases from J, with 31 bases between. The germline V gene encodes CDR1 MGHRA and CDR2 YSYEKL. The CDR3 sequence is 19 residues long. The CDR3 spells CASSPHYTITGTLDGEQFF. In nucleotides, the CDR3 is TGCGCCAGCAGCCCACACTACACTATAACCGGGACTTTAGACGGTGAGCAGTTCTTC.

V usage is TRBV19 and J usage is TRBJ1-2; 8 nucleotides agree with TRBD1. The CDR3 spans 12 residues. Germline V gene sequence: CDR1 LNHDA, CDR2 SQIVND (reference sequence). V lost 11 bases to trimming and J lost 1 base; unmatched junction nucleotides: 3. CDR3 sequence (DNA): TGTGCCGCGACAGGGGTTAACTATGGCTACACCTTC. This codes for CAATGVNYGYTF.

This sequence joins TRBV4-3 and TRBJ1-6; maybe TRBD1 (5 bases). The CDR3 loop spans 19 amino acids. CDR1 is LGHNA and CDR2 is YSLEER in the germline V gene. V lost 3 bases, J lost 0 bases, and 18 bases lay in between. The CDR3 nucleotides are TGCGCCAGCAGCCAGGGGGTTAACGGGGTTAGCTCCTATAATTCACCCCTCCACTTT. Protein sequence: CASSQGVNGVSSYNSPLHF.

The rearrangement links TRBV5-8 to TRBJ2-7; TRBD2 agrees at 10 bases. CDR1 and CDR2 from the germline V gene are SGHTS and YDEGEE. The length of the CDR3 is 17 residues. The trim removed 3 bases at V and 1 base at J, leaving 10 bases unmatched. CDR3 DNA: TGTGCCAGCAGCTCTTCTGCCGGGACTAGCGAGTCCTACGAGCAGTACTTC. The encoded protein is CASSSSAGTSESYEQYF.

V is TRBV29-1 and J is TRBJ1-1; D remains ambiguous. CDR3 length equals 12 residues. Trimming shortened V by 7 bases and J by 13 bases, and 22 bases separated the two germline ends. Germline loops: CDR1 SQVTM, CDR2 ANQGSEA. CDR3 region: CSGAERPIGVFF. CDR3 DNA sequence: TGCAGCGGGGCTGAGAGACCCATTGGGGTTTTCTTT.

J is TRBJ2-7 and V is TRBV7-9, with 8 bases fitting TRBD2. J gave up 2 bases and V 5 bases, and 8 bases lay outside the gene matches. This CDR3 is 15 amino acids long. CDR1 and CDR2 from the germline V gene are SEHNR and FQNEAQ (reference sequence). The DNA for the CDR3 is TGTGCCAGCAGCCAAGAAGCGGGGGAGACCTACGAGCAGTACTTC. Translating gives CASSQEAGETYEQYF.

The chain combines TRBV7-6 with TRBJ1-3, with a possible D match to TRBD1 (5 bases). Germline V lookup: CDR1 SGHVS, CDR2 FNYEAQ. V lost 4 bases and J 4 bases, leaving 14 bases between the germline ends. The CDR3 covers 15 residues. The CDR3 loop reads CASSSVTGPGNTIYF. CDR3 sequence (DNA): TGTGCCAGCAGCTCTGTTACGGGACCCGGAAACACCATATATTTT. Filled out from reference TRBV7-6 and TRBJ1-3, the complete variable domain reads GAGVSQSPRYKVTKRGQDVALRCDPISGHVSLYWYRQALGQGPEFLTYFNYEAQQDKSGLPNDRFSAERPEGSISTLTIQRTEQRDSAMYRCASSSVTGPGNTIYFGEGSWLTVV.

The J gene is TRBJ1-2, the V gene TRBV28; 7 bases map to TRBD1. This CDR3 comprises 16 residues. Germline CDR1 reads MDHEN; CDR2 reads SYDVKM. With V trimmed by 1 base and J by 6 bases, 11 bases remained unmatched. The CDR3 DNA sequence: TGTGCCAGCAGTTTATCAGGGACAGAAATTTTACATGGCTACACCTTC. It codes for CASSLSGTEILHGYTF.

The chain uses TRBV5-8 and TRBJ2-7, with D perhaps assigned TRBD1 or TRBD2 (6 bases each). The CDR3 has 15 residues. CDR1 is SGHTS and CDR2 is YDEGEE in the germline V gene. Trimming took off 4 bases at V and 0 bases at J, with 14 bases between the two ends. The chain's CDR3 is CASSLEGGASYEQYF. The CDR3 bases are TGTGCCAGCAGCCTCGAGGGGGGCGCCTCCTACGAGCAGTACTTC.

J is TRBJ1-1 and V is TRBV28, with 8 bases that match TRBD1. Germline assignment: CDR1 MDHEN and CDR2 SYDVKM. J was trimmed by 7 bases and V by 6 bases; bases with no gene match: 13. The CDR3 has 15 amino acids. CDR3 in amino acids: CASSSHPGTGLEAFF. As DNA, the CDR3 is TGTGCCAGCAGCTCACATCCCGGGACAGGCCTTGAAGCTTTCTTT.

This chain links TRBV28 with TRBJ2-5; 9 bases fit TRBD1. J was trimmed by 5 bases and V by 4 bases; bases with no gene match: 5. This CDR3 has 14 residues. In germline, CDR1 is MDHEN, CDR2 SYDVKM. The CDR3 DNA reads TGTGCCAGCAGTTCAGAGACAGGGGGGGAGACCCAGTACTTC. It is translated as CASSSETGGETQYF.

The CDR3 nucleotides are TGTGCCAGCAGTCAATATCCCGAACTTCAGGGGGAAAACACTGAAGCTTTCTTT. Translating gives CASSQYPELQGENTEAFF. This chain links TRBV27 with TRBJ1-1, with 7 bases matching TRBD1. The CDR3 runs 18 residues. Germline CDR1 is MNHEY and CDR2 is SMNVEV (reference sequence). With V trimmed by 5 bases and J by 2 bases, 17 bases remained unmatched.

V and J are TRBV12-5 and TRBJ1-2; 7 bases align to TRBD1. The CDR3 contains 13 residues. CDR1 is LGHNT, CDR2 FRNRAP, per germline. The V and J ends lost 5 bases and 4 bases, in that order; junction bases with no gene match: 4. The CDR3, as DNA: TGTGCTAGTGGTCGACAGGGAATCTATGGCTACACCTTC. This sequence encodes CASGRQGIYGYTF.

The chain has TRBV6-1 and TRBJ1-1, with D uncertain. The CDR3 runs to 14 residues. Trimming shortened V by 3 bases and J by 4 bases, and 12 bases separated the two germline ends. Germline V CDR1 and CDR2: MNHNS, SASEGT. DNA of the CDR3: TGTGCCAGCAGTGAGGCCCGCAGGTTCACTGAAGCTTTCTTT. This sequence encodes CASSEARRFTEAFF.

The table lists this clone with a few counts. The J gene is TRBJ1-4, the V gene TRBV6-6, with 7 bases that match TRBD1. Germline V gene sequence: CDR1 MNHNY, CDR2 SVGAGI (reference sequence). This CDR3 spans 13 amino acids. Germline trimming cut 7 bases from V and 5 bases from J; bases unmatched to any gene: 4. This CDR3 is CASMGQKNEKLFF. DNA of the CDR3: TGTGCCAGCATGGGACAGAAGAATGAAAAACTGTTTTTT.

This chain links TRBV6-6 with TRBJ2-7; 9 bases are shared with TRBD1. From germline, CDR1 is MNHNY and CDR2 SVGAGI (reference sequence). This CDR3 contains 16 residues. With V trimmed by 4 bases and J by 1 base, 8 bases remained unmatched. In nucleotides, the CDR3 is TGTGCCAGCAGTTCCCCTTTGGGACAGGGATCCTACGAGCAGTACTTC. It specifies CASSSPLGQGSYEQYF.

This sequence joins TRBV23-1 and TRBJ2-7; D is ambiguous. TRBV23-1 is classed as an ORF, of uncertain function. This CDR3 comprises 15 residues. V was clipped by 1 base and J by 5 bases, with 15 bases between them. The CDR3 here is CASSQLPGMRDEQYF. In nucleotides, the CDR3 is TGCGCCAGCAGTCAATTACCAGGCATGAGAGACGAGCAGTACTTC.